The sequence of this T cell receptor (beta chain) was determined in a study of T cells in Graves' hyperthyroidism and ophthalmopathy. Whole-study results and caveats: In blood, most of the thyroid clonotypes expanded above 0.001 were also present.

Amplified TCR beta CDR3 regions came from RNA transcripts. HTBI primers were the set used in a first-round RT-PCR of the TCR CDR3. One entry per CDR3 protein, called by TCRdb with MiXCR from the multiplex PCR reads. The table lists under 400,000 distinct CDR3 sequences, approximately 15% of them singletons. Disease duration under 2 months; hyperthyroidism patients were aged 18 to 65. The germline V and J ends were trimmed by 5 bases and 4 bases, with 11 bases remaining between them. There are 13 residues in the CDR3. CDR1 and CDR2 (germline): SGHTA, FQGTGA. A remark on this clonotype: Its antigen is unidentified.

The receptor's source is a woman between 18 and 29 years old with Graves' hyperthyroidism that later progressed to Graves' ophthalmopathy. The chain employs TRBV7-3 and TRBJ2-5, with D perhaps TRBD2 (5 bases). Sequencing input: blood. The CDR3 DNA reads TGTGCCAGCAGCCCTGAGGGTGGAGAGACCCAGTACTTC. Translation gives CASSPEGGETQYF.